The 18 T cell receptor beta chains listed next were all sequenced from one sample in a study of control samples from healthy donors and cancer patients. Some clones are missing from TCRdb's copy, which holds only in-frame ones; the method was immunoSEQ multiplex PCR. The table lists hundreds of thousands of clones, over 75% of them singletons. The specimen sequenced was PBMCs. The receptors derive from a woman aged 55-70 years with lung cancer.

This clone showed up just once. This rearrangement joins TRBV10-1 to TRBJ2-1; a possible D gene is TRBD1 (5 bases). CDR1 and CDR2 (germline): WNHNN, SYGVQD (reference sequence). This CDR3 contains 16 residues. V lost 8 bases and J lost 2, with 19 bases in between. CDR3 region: CASYWWGPVAYNEQFF. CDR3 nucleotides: TGCGCCAGCTATTGGTGGGGCCCTGTGGCCTACAATGAGCAGTTCTTC.

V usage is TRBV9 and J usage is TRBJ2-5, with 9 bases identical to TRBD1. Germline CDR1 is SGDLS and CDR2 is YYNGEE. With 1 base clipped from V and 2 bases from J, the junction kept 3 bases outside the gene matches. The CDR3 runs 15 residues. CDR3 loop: CASSVSGQGQETQYF. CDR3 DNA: TGTGCCAGCAGCGTATCCGGACAGGGGCAAGAGACCCAGTACTTC.

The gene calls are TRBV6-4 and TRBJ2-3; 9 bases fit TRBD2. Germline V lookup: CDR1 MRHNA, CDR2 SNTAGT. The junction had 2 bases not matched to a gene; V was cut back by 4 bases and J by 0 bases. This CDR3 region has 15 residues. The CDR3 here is CASSVSGGSTDTQYF. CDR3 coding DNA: TGTGCCAGCAGTGTCAGCGGGGGGAGCACAGATACGCAGTATTTT.

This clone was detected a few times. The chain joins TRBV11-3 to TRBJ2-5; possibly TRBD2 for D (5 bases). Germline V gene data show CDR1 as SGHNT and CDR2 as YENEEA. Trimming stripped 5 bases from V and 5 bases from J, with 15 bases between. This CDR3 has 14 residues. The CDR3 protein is CASSAIGGEETQYF. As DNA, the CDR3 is TGTGCCAGCAGCGCCATAGGAGGAGAGGAGACCCAGTACTTC.

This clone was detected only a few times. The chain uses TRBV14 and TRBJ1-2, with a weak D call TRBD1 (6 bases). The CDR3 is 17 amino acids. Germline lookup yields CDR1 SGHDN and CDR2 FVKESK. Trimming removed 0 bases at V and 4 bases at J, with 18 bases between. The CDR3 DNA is TGTGCCAGCAGCCAAGATCCCGGGACAACGAGGGGCTATGGCTACACCTTC. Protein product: CASSQDPGTTRGYGYTF.

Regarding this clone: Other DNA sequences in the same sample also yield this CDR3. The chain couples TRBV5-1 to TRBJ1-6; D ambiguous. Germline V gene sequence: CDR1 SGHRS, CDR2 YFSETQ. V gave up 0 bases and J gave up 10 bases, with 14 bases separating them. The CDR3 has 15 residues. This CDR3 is CASSLAGVGRSPLHF. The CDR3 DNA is TGCGCCAGCAGCTTGGCCGGGGTCGGGAGATCACCCCTCCACTTT.

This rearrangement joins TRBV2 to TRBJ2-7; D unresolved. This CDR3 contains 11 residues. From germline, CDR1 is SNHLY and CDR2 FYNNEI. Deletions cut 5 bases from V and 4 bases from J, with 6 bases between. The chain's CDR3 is CASSSAYEQYF. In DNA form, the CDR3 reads TGTGCCAGCAGTTCTGCTTACGAGCAGTACTTC. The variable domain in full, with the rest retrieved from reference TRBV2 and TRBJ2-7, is EPEVTQTPSHQVTQMGQEVILRCVPISNHLYFYWYRQILGQKVEFLVSFYNNEISEKSEIFDDQFSVERPDGSNFTLKIRSTKLEDSAMYFCASSSAYEQYFGPGTRLTVT.

Here the CDR3 DNA reads TGTGCCAGCAGTGAAGCATCGGACAGGGTGTTGAACGAGCAGTACTTC. This sequence encodes CASSEASDRVLNEQYF. This chain connects TRBV2 to TRBJ2-7, with 8 positions matching TRBD1. V trimming: 0 bases; J trimming: 5 bases; junction bases outside the gene matches: 9. The CDR3 spans 16 residues. The germline CDR1 and CDR2 sequences are SNHLY and FYNNEI.

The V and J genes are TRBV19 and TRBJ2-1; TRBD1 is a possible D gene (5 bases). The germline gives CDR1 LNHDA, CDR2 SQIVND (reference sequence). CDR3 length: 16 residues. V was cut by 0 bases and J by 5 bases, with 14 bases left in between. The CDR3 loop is CASSIDSGIGDNEQFF. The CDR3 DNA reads TGTGCCAGTAGTATAGATTCAGGGATAGGGGACAATGAGCAGTTCTTC.

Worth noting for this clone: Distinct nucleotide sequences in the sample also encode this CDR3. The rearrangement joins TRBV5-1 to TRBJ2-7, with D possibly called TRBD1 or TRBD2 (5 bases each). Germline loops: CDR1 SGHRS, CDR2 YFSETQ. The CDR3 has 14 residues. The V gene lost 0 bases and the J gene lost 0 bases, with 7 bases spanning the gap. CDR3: CASSLVGASYEQYF. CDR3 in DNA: TGCGCCAGCAGCTTGGTCGGGGCCTCCTACGAGCAGTACTTC.

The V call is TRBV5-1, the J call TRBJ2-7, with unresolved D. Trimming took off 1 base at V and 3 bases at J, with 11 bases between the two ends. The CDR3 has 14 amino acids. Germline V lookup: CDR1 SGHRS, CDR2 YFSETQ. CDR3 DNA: TGCGCCAGCAGCTTGACTGTAAGGGACTACGAGCAGTACTTC. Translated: CASSLTVRDYEQYF.

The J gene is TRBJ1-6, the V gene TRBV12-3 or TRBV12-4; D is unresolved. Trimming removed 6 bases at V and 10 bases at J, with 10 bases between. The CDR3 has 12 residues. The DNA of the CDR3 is TGTGCCAGCAGCGCGGAACCCTCACCCCTCCACTTT. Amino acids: CASSAEPSPLHF.

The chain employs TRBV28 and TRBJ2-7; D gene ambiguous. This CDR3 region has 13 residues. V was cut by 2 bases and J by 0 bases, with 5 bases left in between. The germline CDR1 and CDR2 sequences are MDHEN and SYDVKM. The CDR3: CASSLQVSYEQYF. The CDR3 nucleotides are TGTGCCAGCAGTTTACAGGTCTCCTACGAGCAGTACTTC.

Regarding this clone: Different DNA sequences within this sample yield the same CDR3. The CDR3 loop is CASSLGGGRTGELFF. The CDR3 DNA reads TGTGCCAGCAGCTTAGGGGGGGGGCGGACCGGGGAGCTGTTTTTT. The gene calls are TRBV11-1 and TRBJ2-2; TRBD2 might be the D (7 bases). V lost 1 base, J lost 5 bases, and 11 bases lay in between. This CDR3 has 15 amino acids. The germline V gene encodes CDR1 SGHAT and CDR2 FQDESV (reference sequence). The full variable domain, with the rest looked up from reference TRBV11-1 and TRBJ2-2, is EAEVAQSPRYKITEKSQAVAFWCDPISGHATLYWYRQILGQGPELLVQFQDESVVDDSQLPKDRFSAERLKGVDSTLKIQPAELGDSAMYLCASSLGGGRTGELFFGEGSRLTVL.

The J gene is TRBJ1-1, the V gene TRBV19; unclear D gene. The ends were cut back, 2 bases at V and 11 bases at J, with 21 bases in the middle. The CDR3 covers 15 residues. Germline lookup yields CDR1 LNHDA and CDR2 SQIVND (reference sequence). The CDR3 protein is CASSINPGQTSGAFF. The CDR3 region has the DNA TGTGCCAGTAGTATAAATCCTGGCCAGACCTCTGGTGCTTTCTTT.

CDR3 coding DNA: TGTGCCAGTAGGGACCGATTGTTCGGAGCTGATACGCAGTATTTT. Its protein product is CASRDRLFGADTQYF. The rearrangement uses TRBV19 and TRBJ2-3; no clear D. The CDR3 spans 15 residues. CDR1 and CDR2 from the germline V gene are LNHDA and SQIVND (reference sequence). The ends were cut back, 6 bases at V and 6 bases at J, with 19 bases in the middle.

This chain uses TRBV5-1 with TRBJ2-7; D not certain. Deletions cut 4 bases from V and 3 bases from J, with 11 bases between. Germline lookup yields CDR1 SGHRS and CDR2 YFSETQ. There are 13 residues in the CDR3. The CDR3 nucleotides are TGCGCCAGCAGCCCCCGAGACAACTACGAGCAGTACTTC. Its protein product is CASSPRDNYEQYF.

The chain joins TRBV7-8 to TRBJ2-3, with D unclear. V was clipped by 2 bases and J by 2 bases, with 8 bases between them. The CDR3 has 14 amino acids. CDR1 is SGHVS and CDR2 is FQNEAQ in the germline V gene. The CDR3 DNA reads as TGTGCCAGCAGCTTACGTCCCTACACAGATACGCAGTATTTT. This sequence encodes CASSLRPYTDTQYF.